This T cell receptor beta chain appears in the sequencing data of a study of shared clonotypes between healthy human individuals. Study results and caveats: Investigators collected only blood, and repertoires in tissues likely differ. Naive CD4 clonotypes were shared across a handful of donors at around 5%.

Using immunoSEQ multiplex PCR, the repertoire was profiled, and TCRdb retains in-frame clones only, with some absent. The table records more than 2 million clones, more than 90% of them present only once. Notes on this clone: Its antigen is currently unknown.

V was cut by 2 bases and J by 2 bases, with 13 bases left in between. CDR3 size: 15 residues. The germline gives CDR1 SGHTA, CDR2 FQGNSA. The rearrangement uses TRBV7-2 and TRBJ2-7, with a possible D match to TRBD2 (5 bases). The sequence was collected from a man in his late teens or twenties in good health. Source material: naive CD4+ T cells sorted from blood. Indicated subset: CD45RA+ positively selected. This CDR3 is CASSLRPSRTYEQYF. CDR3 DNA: TGTGCCAGCAGCTTACGGCCTAGCCGAACCTACGAGCAGTACTTC.